This T cell receptor (beta chain) was captured in a study of cytomegalovirus exposure and HLA in healthy donors listed by TCRdb under 2017. About the investigation overall: According to an earlier analysis of several hundred of the donors, some 180 million T cells yielded some 120 million unique TCR beta sequences and about 300 Gb of sequence data. About 300 gigabases of sequencing data and around 85 million unique TCR sequences made up an early release that covered 500 to 650 HLA-typed donors. The genetic ancestry cluster associated with self-reported Caucasian donors included about 84% of the roughly 400 genotyped donors. The study aimed to test whether signatures of past pathogen exposure could be identified by cataloging public T cell receptors. The T cell repertoires of under 750 subjects were profiled by immunosequencing and related to cytomegalovirus serostatus. A separate validation cohort of roughly 120 different subjects was used in addition to the 666-subject first cohort. High-throughput TCR immunosequencing, statistical association of individual TCRs with disease status, and machine learning were combined to predict cytomegalovirus infection status. A later analysis re-analyzed previously published TCR beta repertoires from 550 to 700 donors and added high-resolution HLA genotyping to study TCR occurrence patterns. In the later analysis, no new phenotypic data were used to find candidate immune exposures; instead, reliance was placed on TCR beta sequences and their occurrence across donors. An earlier analysis of about 600 of the donors used high-throughput TCR beta sequencing to judge whether each TCR beta V gene segment behaved as functional or pseudogenic. Alongside the repertoire data, information on donor age, sex, ethnicity and CMV serostatus was compiled. In a later genetic analysis, genome-wide SNP genotypes for about three fifths of the 666 donors were used, and that subset was treated as a discovery cohort. All discovery cohort repertoires had been generated on a single sequencing platform. HLA typing included class I and class II loci at four-digit resolution. The number of typed donors differed by locus: 629-630 for A, B, C, DRB1 and DQB1; 500 to 550 for DQA1; approximately 610 for DPA1; and around 450 for DPB1. Four to six DR-DQ haplotypes were handled as single units for association and clustering, since linkage in the cohort was strong. Across some 400 genotyped donors of the cohort, an average of approximately 220,000 unique TCR beta nucleotide sequences per donor were sequenced, and 15% to 20% of those sequences were non-productive.

The cohort comprised 666 healthy bone marrow donors. Cohort members were all nominally healthy when sampled, although unrecorded immune exposures were likely present. The donor was CMV seronegative and belonged to the group of 350 to 400 seronegative cohort members. Each donor provided a peripheral blood sample, and peripheral blood mononuclear cells were used for TCR beta sequencing. The Qiagen DNeasy Blood Extraction Kit was used to extract genomic DNA from the blood cell samples. V lost 4 bases and J lost 0 bases, and the count of bases not matched to a germline gene is 6. The CDR3 contains 16 residues, cysteine and phenylalanine counted. Just CDR3 DNA is preserved here, 48 bases in frame from base 1. CDR1 is given as SGHKS and CDR2 as YYEKEE, both from the germline V gene (reference sequence). Libraries were built with the immunoSEQ multiplex PCR assay. The multiplex PCR relied on a mix of 60 forward primers for TCR Vbeta segments and 13 reverse primers for TCR Jbeta segments. The CDR3 region of rearranged TCR beta genes was amplified from genomic DNA by a multiplex PCR assay. The amplified TCR beta libraries were sequenced on the Illumina HiSeq System as 87-base-pair reads. On the study's bioinformatics: In a later analysis, roughly 80 million unique TCR beta chains were counted across the roughly 610 repertoires, and roughly 11 million of these chains were shared by at least two donors. Raw reads were error-corrected and collapsed into unique sequences with a nearest-neighbor algorithm that merged closely related sequences to remove PCR and sequencing errors. V, D and J gene segments were assigned by aligning CDR3 sequences to IMGT reference sequences. For a sequence to be retained, a match of at least six nucleotides was required to both a V gene segment and a J gene segment. A rearrangement counted as productive if the CDR3 had no stop codons and remained in frame with V and J, and every other rearrangement counted as non-productive. Following IMGT convention, CDR3 was defined as the stretch from the second conserved V-encoded cysteine up to the conserved J-encoded phenylalanine. The earlier analysis of about 610 of the donors excluded sequences that lacked an unambiguous match to a single V gene segment. An earlier analysis of approximately 590 of the donors classified V segments as functional when productive rearrangements were above 56.7% and as segregating when the standard deviation between donors was above 5%. A statistical classification framework was developed to diagnose cytomegalovirus status using the catalog of TCR beta chain sequences. V and J gene assignment, in a later analysis, came from comparing TCR nucleotide sequences with IMGT/GENE-DB human TR gene sequences. In a later analysis, CDR3 sequences and most-parsimonious VDJ recombination scenarios were assigned using the TCRdist pipeline. In a later analysis, every TCR beta chain was defined by the combination of its CDR3 amino acid sequence and its V-gene family, and reads without a unique V-gene family were dropped. As a way to deal with suspected cross-contamination and a sequencing artifact, a later analysis dropped hundreds of nucleotide sequences that were highly shared and had low generation probability. In a later analysis, a clonal expansion index for each public chain was calculated from normalized within-repertoire ranks of inferred template counts. A later analysis computed generation probabilities with a VDJ recombination model fitted to out-of-frame rearrangements, and checked the results against IGoR. In a later analysis, hypergeometric tests were used to score TCR-TCR, TCR-HLA and TCR-CMV co-occurrence, with a repertoire-size bias correction applied to TCR pairs. In a later analysis, false discovery rates were estimated by permuting HLA or CMV assignments 20 times. In a later analysis, co-occurring TCRs were grouped using DBSCAN, with TCRdist sequence similarity added in when clustering inside HLA-allele-positive subsets. Repertoires with fewer than 30,000 or more than 120,000 public chains were left out of co-occurrence clustering, as were roughly five repertoires with anomalous nucleotide sharing. Imported from immuneACCESS, the table was reduced by TCRdb to in-frame sequences with V and J called. These copies leave out some clones; in studies compared against another copy, an unresolved V gene accounts for under half, and the cause of the remainder is not known. D and trimming come from the DNA, and the V and J calls and clone size come from that table. In this sample the table shows about 130,000 clones, 70% to 75% of which occur a single time. Roughly 7.2% of the sample is in the top ten clones.

Remarks on this clone: Its antigen is currently not known. The record has no base qualities; no much larger clone is one base away.

Summary of the overall study and its limitations: Cytomegalovirus status was reported to be diagnosed by the classifier with high specificity and sensitivity in both the original and validation cohorts. A further reported finding was that TCR beta sequences accurately predicted the HLA-A and HLA-B alleles for most subjects in the first cohort. In a later analysis, some 18,000 TCR beta sequences were associated with specific HLA alleles at a false discovery rate of 0.05. Compared with the roughly 700-donor mean, donors in an Asian-associated ancestry cluster had fewer N-insertions in productive TCRs, according to a later genetic analysis. In vitro tests confirmed that a few of the cytomegalovirus-associated TCR beta chains recognize cytomegalovirus antigens. The sequencing pipeline was judged likely to have produced a cluster of highly shared sequence variants as a technical artifact. CMV serostatus was the only immune exposure information available for the cohort. Several of the top co-occurrence clusters appeared to be linked to parvovirus B19, influenza, CMV and Epstein-Barr virus, according to a later analysis. A later analysis found that most CMV-associated TCR beta chains appeared HLA-restricted, with HLA associations seemingly driven largely by CMV exposure. Because the 87-base-pair reads could not distinguish some IMGT-functional V segments, including TRBV6-2 and TRBV6-3, those segments were excluded. Broadly in line with IMGT annotations, most TCR beta V segments showed up in productive rearrangements about 87% or about 30% of the time in an earlier analysis of 450 to 600 of the donors. Linkage disequilibrium might explain the correlated functional status among segregating V segments, but an unknown experimental factor could not be excluded. Because some donors lacked HLA typing at each locus, the association tests relied only on the typed subset. The authors suggested that the approach could potentially be extended to other disease states and immunological phenotypes. In a later analysis, the rate of TCR association differed among HLA loci, with DRB1 alleles having the most associated TCRs and HLA-C alleles having the fewest. The study gave a list of 150 to 200 TCR beta chains associated with cytomegalovirus. The presence/absence analyses assumed that sequencing depth was roughly uniform across donors, and that assumption may not be true. Most TCR sequences were observed very rarely across donors, whereas some public TCRs were present in many individuals. A later analysis found that HLA-associated TCR beta chains were more clonally expanded and had lower generation probabilities than equally common non-associated chains. In a later genetic analysis, a missense DCLRE1C variant was associated with V-gene and J-gene trimming of TCR beta chains, and the association was replicated in an independent cohort. This cohort had only TCR beta chains sequenced, and the lack of alpha or paired-chain data limited which features could be detected. The earlier analysis of 587 of the donors excluded roughly 17 rarely observed V segments, including chromosome 9 orphons, because counts were too low. Assigning TCR associations to individual alleles was difficult when HLA alleles, especially DR and DQ, strongly co-occurred.

The chain is encoded by TRBV5-5 joined to TRBJ2-1; 8 bases in the junction line up with TRBD1. The sequencing input was PBMCs. This TCR came from a male donor in good health and CMV-seronegative. This receptor has the CDR3 CASSTGQGTSYNEQFF. In nucleotide form, the sequence is TGTGCCAGCAGCACCGGACAGGGAACCTCCTACAATGAGCAGTTCTTC.